This entry lists 28 T cell receptor beta chains sequenced from one sample in a study of T-cell reconstitution after alpha-beta-depleted transplantation in children. Preparation of the TCRbeta library was carried out with unique molecular identifiers. TCRdb reprocessed the PCR reads with MiXCR, giving one entry per CDR3 protein. The profile shows hundreds of thousands of distinct CDR3 sequences, approximately 15% of them singletons. Here the sequenced sample was PBMCs, mostly from graft donor cells, taken 360 days after TCRalphabeta/CD19-depleted stem cell transplant. Receptor source: a male patient between 5 and 17 years old who had a stem cell transplant for acute lymphoblastic leukemia, so the T cells may come from the graft donor.

This clonotype has more than one count but fewer than ten. The V gene is TRBV6-2 or TRBV6-3, the J gene TRBJ1-1, with no clear D. V was clipped by 2 bases and J by 5 bases, with 9 bases between them. Per germline, CDR1 MNHEY and CDR2 SVGEGT. CDR3 length: 13 amino acids. The CDR3 here is CASSYAKWTEAFF. The CDR3 DNA is TGTGCCAGCAGTTACGCGAAATGGACTGAAGCTTTCTTT.

This clonotype was observed many times. The rearrangement links TRBV7-3 to TRBJ2-1; 14 bases are a match to TRBD2. CDR1 and CDR2 from the germline V gene are SGHTA and FQGTGA. This CDR3 is 18 amino acids long. J was trimmed by 7 bases and V by 1 base; bases with no gene match: 9. The CDR3 here is CASSLMGTSGSFSNEQFF. CDR3 DNA sequence: TGTGCCAGCAGCTTAATGGGGACTAGCGGGAGTTTTTCAAATGAGCAGTTCTTC.

This clonotype was seen more than once but under ten times. The rearrangement uses TRBV7-9 and TRBJ2-7; a weak D match, TRBD2 (6 bases). Per germline, CDR1 SEHNR and CDR2 FQNEAQ (reference sequence). V was clipped by 3 bases and J by 4 bases, with 16 bases between them. The CDR3 runs 15 residues. The CDR3 reads CASSFGRETIYEQYF. CDR3 bases: TGTGCCAGCAGCTTCGGACGGGAGACTATATACGAGCAGTACTTC.

The chain employs TRBV6-1 and TRBJ1-1; D might be TRBD1 (5 bases). Germline V gene sequence: CDR1 MNHNS, CDR2 SASEGT. This CDR3 has 15 amino acids. Trimming shortened V by 5 bases and J by 1 base, and 14 bases separated the two germline ends. The CDR3 DNA follows: TGTGCCAGCAGTAGGGGCCCATGGAGGAACACTGAAGCTTTCTTT. Its translation: CASSRGPWRNTEAFF.

This clonotype was picked up a small number of times. The chain uses TRBV12-3 or TRBV12-4 and TRBJ2-7; either TRBD1 or TRBD2 may supply D (5 bases each). V was pared by 7 bases and J by 2 bases, with 12 bases between. This CDR3 spans 13 amino acids. CDR3 sequence reads: CASKPGPAYEQYF. The CDR3 coding sequence is TGTGCCAGCAAACCGGGACCCGCCTACGAGCAGTACTTC.

This clonotype was seen only a few times. The chain couples TRBV10-2 to TRBJ1-6, with 11 positions matching TRBD1. The V gene's germline CDR1 is WSHSY and CDR2 SAAADI. CDR3 length equals 17 residues. The trim removed 6 bases at V and 6 bases at J, leaving 10 bases unmatched. DNA for the CDR3: TGCGCCAGCAGCGGGACAGGGGGAAGCGGTGGTAATTCACCCCTCCACTTT. Protein sequence: CASSGTGGSGGNSPLHF.

The chain combines TRBV6-5 with TRBJ1-5; 11 bases map to TRBD1. The V gene's germline CDR1 is MNHEY and CDR2 SVGAGI. CDR3 length equals 16 residues. V shed 2 bases, J shed 6 bases, and the junction held 6 bases outside the gene matches. The CDR3 nucleotides read TGTGCCAGCAGTTACCCGGGACAGGGGGACGGTCAGCCCCAGCATTTT. Its translation is CASSYPGQGDGQPQHF.

This clonotype was detected a few times. V usage is TRBV2 and J usage is TRBJ2-7, with 11 positions matching TRBD2. The V gene end was trimmed by 3 bases and the J gene end by 1 base; junction bases not matched to a gene: 8. Germline CDR1 is SNHLY and CDR2 is FYNNEI. The CDR3 is 17 amino acids. CDR3 nucleotide sequence: TGTGCCAGCAGTGAGGGACTAGCGGACTACACATCCTACGAGCAGTACTTC. It is translated as CASSEGLADYTSYEQYF. Filled out from reference TRBV2 and TRBJ2-7, the complete variable domain reads EPEVTQTPSHQVTQMGQEVILRCVPISNHLYFYWYRQILGQKVEFLVSFYNNEISEKSEIFDDQFSVERPDGSNFTLKIRSTKLEDSAMYFCASSEGLADYTSYEQYFGPGTRLTVT.

The chain couples TRBV5-1 to TRBJ2-5; weak D call: TRBD2 (5 bases). This CDR3 contains 14 residues. Trimming took off 3 bases at V and 5 bases at J, with 14 bases between the two ends. Germline V lookup: CDR1 SGHRS, CDR2 YFSETQ. CDR3: CASSSPGNRETQYF. For the CDR3, the DNA is TGCGCCAGCAGCTCCCCCGGGAATCGGGAGACCCAGTACTTC.

This clonotype was counted only a few times. The CDR3 protein is CSAALAGYIQYF. The CDR3 coding sequence is TGCAGTGCTGCCTTGGCAGGGTACATTCAGTACTTC. The chain uses TRBV20-1 and TRBJ2-4; tentatively, D is TRBD1 (5 bases). Germline CDR1 and CDR2: DFQATT and SNEGSKA (reference sequence). CDR3 length equals 12 residues. Trimming removed 5 bases from V and 8 bases from J, with 13 bases in between.

This chain uses TRBV10-3 with TRBJ2-7, with D possibly called TRBD1 or TRBD2 (6 bases each). The germline CDR1 and CDR2 sequences are ENHRY and SYGVKD. The CDR3 contains 15 residues. Between the trimmed V and J ends, which lost 3 bases and 2 bases, there was a span of 14 bases. The CDR3 nucleotides are TGTGCCATCAGTGACTTAGGGGGGCTAACCTACGAGCAGTACTTC. Residues: CAISDLGGLTYEQYF.

The chain employs TRBV20-1 and TRBJ2-7; TRBD2 matches at 13 bases. The junction had 15 bases not matched to a gene; V was cut back by 3 bases and J by 4 bases. The CDR3 length is 18 residues. Germline CDR1 is DFQATT and CDR2 is SNEGSKA (reference sequence). CDR3 sequence: CSARYSGLAGAAFYEQYF. CDR3 sequence (DNA): TGCAGTGCTAGGTACTCTGGACTAGCGGGAGCAGCCTTTTACGAGCAGTACTTC.

To note about this clonotype: It is likely a read error, because the conserved phenylalanine at the end of the CDR3 is missing. The DNA is omitted, as the CDR3 cannot be located on it reliably, and the CDR3 follows TCRdb's listing. The genes are TRBV6-6 and TRBJ1-2; no DNA check was done on the table's D call, TRBD1. The germline V gene encodes CDR1 MNHNY and CDR2 SVGAGI (reference sequence). The CDR3 has 13 residues if both end residues are counted. CDR3 region: CATTRGQGGSHRL.

This clonotype occurred a few times. The chain couples TRBV5-4 to TRBJ2-1; the D gene is possibly TRBD2 (6 bases). V lost 2 bases to trimming and J lost 3 bases, with 9 bases between them. Germline V gene data show CDR1 as SGHNT and CDR2 as YYREEE (reference sequence). The CDR3 contains 14 residues. CDR3 in amino acids: CASSFPSDYNEQFF. The DNA of the CDR3 is TGTGCCAGCAGCTTTCCTAGCGACTACAATGAGCAGTTCTTC.

The gene calls are TRBV5-1 and TRBJ2-7; D unresolved. The germline V and J ends were trimmed by 1 base and 4 bases, with 21 bases remaining between them. Per germline, CDR1 SGHRS and CDR2 YFSETQ. The CDR3 runs to 17 residues. The CDR3 DNA is TGCGCCAGCAGCTTGTCAACCCGGACGTCGGCCCCTTACGAGCAGTACTTC. Translated: CASSLSTRTSAPYEQYF.

This clonotype is classed as medium-sized. The chain has TRBV2 and TRBJ1-6, with D possibly being TRBD1 (6 bases). The CDR3 runs 13 residues. CDR1 is SNHLY, CDR2 FYNNEI, per germline. With 8 bases removed from V and 10 bases from J, the gap between germline ends came to 15 bases. CDR3 sequence: CASEPQGRSPLHF. The DNA for the CDR3 is TGTGCCAGCGAACCTCAGGGGCGGTCACCCCTCCACTTT.

This clonotype was seen more than once but under ten times. No conserved phenylalanine or tryptophan is present at the end of the CDR3, so a read error is the likely explanation. Because the CDR3's place on the DNA is in doubt, the DNA is left out and the CDR3 is given as listed by TCRdb. V and J are TRBV3-1 and TRBJ2-7; the table's D call, TRBD1, has no DNA check behind it. The CDR3 region is 9 residues in length, termini included. Germline CDR1 is LGHDT and CDR2 is YNNKEL (reference sequence). CDR3 loop: CASSHPFTL.

Only a few counts were recorded for this clonotype. This sequence joins TRBV20-1 and TRBJ1-1, with TRBD1 matching 8 bases. V dropped 2 bases and J dropped 3; count of bases not matched to a gene: 8. The CDR3 covers 15 residues. The V gene's germline CDR1 is DFQATT and CDR2 SNEGSKA (reference sequence). The CDR3: CSARQGAFTYTEAFF. The CDR3 region has the DNA TGCAGTGCTAGACAGGGGGCTTTTACGTACACTGAAGCTTTCTTT.

This clonotype was observed at least ten times. The chain couples TRBV7-9 to TRBJ2-1, with D tentatively TRBD2 (6 bases). The V end lost 11 bases, the J end lost 8 bases, and 19 bases lay between the germline ends. Germline V gives CDR1 SEHNR, CDR2 FQNEAQ (reference sequence). CDR3 length: 13 amino acids. The chain's CDR3 is CALRRGLSDEQFF. DNA for the CDR3: TGTGCCCTTCGGCGGGGCCTCTCCGATGAGCAGTTCTTC.

V is TRBV20-1 and J is TRBJ2-1; D possibly matches TRBD1 or TRBD2 (5 bases each). Trimming cost V 5 bases and J 4 bases, with 15 bases left between them. Germline V lookup: CDR1 DFQATT, CDR2 SNEGSKA (reference sequence). CDR3 length: 14 residues. The CDR3 sequence is CSAWTGTPYNEQFF. CDR3 sequence (DNA): TGCAGTGCTTGGACCGGGACCCCATACAATGAGCAGTTCTTC.

This clonotype came up a few times. The rearrangement links TRBV24-1 to TRBJ2-7; D is perhaps TRBD1 (7 bases). The CDR3 extends over 14 amino acids. Germline V gene sequence: CDR1 KGHDR, CDR2 SFDVKD. With 1 base removed from V and 9 bases from J, the gap between germline ends came to 15 bases. The CDR3 region has the DNA TGTGCCACCAGTGATTTCGGCTCAGGGGGGATGCAGTACTTC. Translated, it gives CATSDFGSGGMQYF.

The V and J genes are TRBV7-6 and TRBJ2-3; possible D gene TRBD1, 5 bases. This CDR3 is built from 14 residues. From germline, CDR1 is SGHVS and CDR2 FNYEAQ. The V end lost 1 base, the J end lost 2 bases, and 7 bases lay between the germline ends. The CDR3 loop reads CASSLEQVTDTQYF. In nucleotides, the CDR3 is TGTGCCAGCAGCTTAGAACAGGTCACAGATACGCAGTATTTT.

The chain joins TRBV21-1 to TRBJ2-2. TRBV21-1 is a known pseudogene. CDR3 length equals 14 residues. CDR3 coding DNA: TGTGCCAGCAGCAAAGCATGCGACACCGGGGAGCTGTTTTTT. Translating gives CASSKACDTGELFF.

This clonotype occurred a few times. V gene TRBV7-3 combines with J gene TRBJ2-6, with D possibly matching TRBD1 (6 bases). The CDR3 sequence is 19 residues long. The germline V gene has CDR1 SGHTA and CDR2 FQGTGA. V was pared by 6 bases and J by 0 bases, with 21 bases between. CDR3 in amino acids: CASRLLQGTPLSGANVLTF. The CDR3 bases are TGTGCCAGCAGGCTCCTACAGGGCACCCCCCTCTCTGGGGCCAACGTCCTGACTTTC.

The J gene is TRBJ1-2, the V gene TRBV12-3 or TRBV12-4; TRBD1 matches at 9 bases. Trimming at V came to 6 bases and at J to 2 bases, leaving 7 bases not matched to a gene. This CDR3 region has 15 residues. DNA of the CDR3: TGTGCCAGCAGATATTCCGGGACAGGGAACTATGGCTACACCTTC. Its protein product is CASRYSGTGNYGYTF.

This clonotype came up a few times. The chain links TRBV10-3 to TRBJ2-7; TRBD1 aligns across 7 bases. V was clipped by 3 bases and J by 3 bases; unmatched bases: 5. The CDR3 runs to 14 residues. Germline CDR1 and CDR2: ENHRY and SYGVKD. CDR3 sequence: CAISDVAGGYEQYF. As DNA, the CDR3 is TGTGCCATCAGTGATGTTGCAGGGGGCTACGAGCAGTACTTC.

The CDR3 loop reads CASKRDRGRPGEKLFF. Here the CDR3 DNA reads TGTGCCAGCAAAAGGGACAGGGGGCGCCCGGGTGAAAAACTGTTTTTT. The chain carries TRBV27 and TRBJ1-4; TRBD1 agrees at 12 bases. There are 16 residues in the CDR3. Germline V gene sequence: CDR1 MNHEY, CDR2 SMNVEV (reference sequence). The V gene end was trimmed by 7 bases and the J gene end by 7 bases; junction bases not matched to a gene: 10. Based on the CDR3 plus reference TRBV27 and TRBJ1-4, the full variable domain is EAQVTQNPRYLITVTGKKLTVTCSQNMNHEYMSWYRQDPGLGLRQIYYSMNVEVTDKGDVPEGYKVSRKEKRNFPLILESPSPNQTSLYFCASKRDRGRPGEKLFFGSGTQLSVL.

This chain links TRBV7-3 with TRBJ2-7; a possible D gene is TRBD2 (6 bases). V was clipped by 5 bases and J by 3 bases, with 17 bases between them. Germline V gene lookup returns CDR1 SGHTA and CDR2 FQGTGA. The CDR3 spans 15 residues. CDR3 in DNA: TGTGCCAGCAGCCCCGGGGCGGGACCCCTCTACGAGCAGTACTTC. It codes for CASSPGAGPLYEQYF.